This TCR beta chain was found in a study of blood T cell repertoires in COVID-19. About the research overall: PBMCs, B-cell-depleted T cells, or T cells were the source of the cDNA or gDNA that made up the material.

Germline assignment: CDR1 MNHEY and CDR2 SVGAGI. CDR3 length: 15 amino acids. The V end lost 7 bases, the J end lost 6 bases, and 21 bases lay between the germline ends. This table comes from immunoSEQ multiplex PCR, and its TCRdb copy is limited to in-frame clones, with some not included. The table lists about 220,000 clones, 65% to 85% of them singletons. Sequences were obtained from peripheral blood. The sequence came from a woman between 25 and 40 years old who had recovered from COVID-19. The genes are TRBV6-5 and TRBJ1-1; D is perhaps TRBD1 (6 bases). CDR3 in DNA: TGTGCCAGCACCCGACCGGGGGGCGGGAGGGCTGAAGCTTTCTTT. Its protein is CASTRPGGGRAEAFF.